Sequencing of this T cell receptor (beta chain) was carried out in a study of shared clonotypes between healthy human individuals. Those who donated, Caucasian adults without exception, all lived in Nashville, Tennessee. Germline loops: CDR1 SNHLY, CDR2 FYNNEI. V gave up 2 bases and J gave up 4 bases, with 12 bases separating them. This CDR3 is built from 15 residues. Sequencing on ten immunoSEQ deep assay plates was performed for unsorted PBMC DNA. Measured with immunoSEQ multiplex PCR; TCRdb has only the in-frame clones, and not every one. The sample has approximately 480,000 clones, over 75% seen once.

The V call is TRBV2, the J call TRBJ2-1; tentative D call: TRBD1 (5 bases). This clonotype was sampled from a woman in her thirties or forties in good health. Some clones in this sample may be carry-over from other donors' samples. Material: PBMCs. The CDR3 DNA follows: TGTGCCAGCAGTGAATTCCGACAGATATACAATGAGCAGTTCTTC. It is translated as CASSEFRQIYNEQFF.